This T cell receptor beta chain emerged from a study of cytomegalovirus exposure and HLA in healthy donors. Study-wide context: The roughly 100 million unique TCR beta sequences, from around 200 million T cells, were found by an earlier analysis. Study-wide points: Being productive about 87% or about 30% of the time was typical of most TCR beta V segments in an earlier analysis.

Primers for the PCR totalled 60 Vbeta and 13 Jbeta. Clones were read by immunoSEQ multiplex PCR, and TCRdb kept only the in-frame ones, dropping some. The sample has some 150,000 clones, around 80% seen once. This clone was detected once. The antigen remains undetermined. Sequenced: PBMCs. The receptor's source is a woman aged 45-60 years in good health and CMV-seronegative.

The CDR3 here is CASSPGTNTGELFF. DNA of the CDR3: TGTGCCAGCAGCCCAGGGACTAACACCGGGGAGCTGTTTTTT. The V and J genes are TRBV4-2 and TRBJ2-2; D might be TRBD2 (6 bases). V lost 4 bases and J lost 2, with 8 bases in between. Per germline, CDR1 LGHNA and CDR2 YNFKEQ. The CDR3 is 14 amino acids.